These 18 T cell receptor beta chains were all obtained from the same sample, sequenced in a study of early T cells in non-severe SARS-CoV-2 infection. A single record per CDR3 protein comes from TCRdb applying MiXCR to the 5' RACE reads. The data show approximately 120,000 distinct CDR3 sequences, 14% to 15% seen once. Sample: whole blood. The receptors originated from an adult who was a healthcare worker with PCR-confirmed SARS-CoV-2 infection or an uninfected control (not recorded which).

This clonotype was counted between two and nine times. The chain links TRBV20-1 to TRBJ2-5; D uncertain. V lost 3 bases to trimming and J lost 4 bases, with 12 bases between them. CDR3 length equals 13 residues. Germline V gene sequence: CDR1 DFQATT, CDR2 SNEGSKA (reference sequence). CDR3 nucleotides: TGCAGTGCTAGCCGGACCTCGGGAGAGACCCAGTACTTC. Protein sequence: CSASRTSGETQYF.

This clonotype appeared a few times. V and J are TRBV3-1 and TRBJ1-2; D gene uncertain. The CDR3 spans 12 residues. Germline V lookup: CDR1 LGHDT, CDR2 YNNKEL (reference sequence). The germline V and J ends were trimmed by 3 bases and 9 bases, with 11 bases remaining between them. The CDR3 reads CASSHGIGRYTF. In nucleotides, the CDR3 is TGTGCCAGCAGCCACGGCATCGGACGCTACACCTTC.

This clonotype came up a few times. The chain uses TRBV4-1 and TRBJ2-7; a possible D gene is TRBD1 (6 bases). The V gene's germline CDR1 is MGHRA and CDR2 YSYEKL. V was pared by 0 bases and J by 6 bases, with 15 bases between. This CDR3 is 15 amino acids long. In nucleotides, the CDR3 is TGCGCCAGCAGCCAAGAGGGGGCCCCTCGCGGCGAGCAGTACTTC. It yields the protein CASSQEGAPRGEQYF.

This chain connects TRBV3-1 to TRBJ2-1, with TRBD1 matching 9 bases. The CDR3 is made up of 13 amino acids. Germline CDR1 reads LGHDT; CDR2 reads YNNKEL (reference sequence). After removal of 7 bases from V and 8 bases from J, the junction contained 6 bases not matched to a gene. The CDR3 DNA is TGTGCCAGCATGGACAGGGGTATGTATGAGCAGTTCTTC. Protein product: CASMDRGMYEQFF.

This clonotype was recorded a few times. This chain uses TRBV12-3 or TRBV12-4 with TRBJ1-2; no clear D gene. CDR3 length equals 12 residues. Trimming cost V 8 bases and J 7 bases, with 14 bases left between them. In DNA, the CDR3 is TGTGCCAGCCTCGGGCCGTCAGGTGGCTACACCTTC. Residues: CASLGPSGGYTF.

At least ten counts were recorded for this clonotype. The chain uses TRBV4-1 and TRBJ2-4, with D tentatively TRBD2 (5 bases). The germline V gene has CDR1 MGHRA and CDR2 YSYEKL. The germline V and J ends were trimmed by 6 bases and 11 bases, with 17 bases remaining between them. This CDR3 is built from 13 residues. The CDR3 nucleotides are TGCGCCAGCAGGACCGGGATCCCGGCCTTTCAGTACTTC. It yields the protein CASRTGIPAFQYF.

The V and J genes are TRBV5-1 and TRBJ1-4; no clear D. The ends were cut back, 0 bases at V and 5 bases at J, with 17 bases in the middle. This CDR3 contains 17 residues. Germline CDR1 and CDR2: SGHRS and YFSETQ. The CDR3 loop reads CASSLAGPRVGNEKLFF. For the CDR3, the DNA is TGCGCCAGCAGCTTGGCGGGCCCCCGCGTGGGGAATGAAAAACTGTTTTTT.

V gene TRBV7-9 combines with J gene TRBJ1-1; D unresolved. The CDR3 consists of 12 residues. Germline V gene lookup returns CDR1 SEHNR and CDR2 FQNEAQ (reference sequence). Trimming took 3 bases from V and 8 from J, leaving 10 bases between them. The CDR3 loop is CASSFVDREAFF. The CDR3 nucleotides read TGTGCCAGCAGCTTTGTCGATCGGGAAGCTTTCTTT.

This clonotype was recorded at least ten times. The gene calls are TRBV5-1 and TRBJ2-7; 8 positions agree with TRBD2. CDR3 length: 16 residues. V gave up 5 bases and J gave up 0 bases; unmatched junction bases: 10. Germline values: CDR1 SGHRS, CDR2 YFSETQ. The CDR3 DNA reads as TGCGCCAGCAGGCTAGGTGGAGCGGGGGCCTCCTACGAGCAGTACTTC. This sequence encodes CASRLGGAGASYEQYF.

This clonotype came up a few times. The genes are TRBV3-1 and TRBJ1-1; perhaps TRBD1 as D (5 bases). Per germline, CDR1 LGHDT and CDR2 YNNKEL (reference sequence). The CDR3 runs 14 residues. Trimming took off 1 base at V and 11 bases at J, with 17 bases between the two ends. Written as DNA, the CDR3 is TGTGCCAGCAGCCAAGGTGGCAGGGTCACCCCCGCTTTCTTT. Encoded protein: CASSQGGRVTPAFF. Supplemented by reference TRBV3-1 and TRBJ1-1, the full variable domain reads DTAVSQTPKYLVTQMGNDKSIKCEQNLGHDTMYWYKQDSKKFLKIMFSYNNKELIINETVPNRFSPKSPDKAHLNLHINSLELGDSAVYFCASSQGGRVTPAFFGQGTRLTVV.

Many counts were recorded for this clonotype. The chain carries TRBV20-1 and TRBJ2-5, with D perhaps matching TRBD2 (6 bases). This CDR3 has 14 amino acids. Looked up from germline, CDR1 is DFQATT and CDR2 is SNEGSKA (reference sequence). V lost 3 bases and J lost 5, with 16 bases in between. The CDR3 sequence is CSARDLGEEETQYF. DNA for the CDR3: TGCAGTGCTAGGGACCTGGGGGAGGAGGAGACCCAGTACTTC.

This clonotype has a handful of counts. The V gene is TRBV20-1, the J gene TRBJ2-3; TRBD2 might be the D (7 bases). The V and J ends lost 2 bases and 0 bases respectively, with 12 bases between them. CDR1 is DFQATT and CDR2 is SNEGSKA in the germline V gene (reference sequence). The CDR3 has 15 amino acids. The CDR3 is CSARRGGQSTDTQYF. In DNA, the CDR3 is TGCAGTGCTAGAAGGGGGGGGCAAAGCACAGATACGCAGTATTTT.

The rearrangement links TRBV3-2 to TRBJ2-1. TRBV3-2 is termed a pseudogene. CDR3 length: 13 residues. The CDR3 DNA sequence: TGTGCCAGCAGCCAAGATACGGGGTCTGAGCAGTTCTTC. It codes for CASSQDTGSEQFF.

This clonotype was counted between two and nine times. The CDR3 DNA reads TGCGCCAGCAGGGAAAGAGGGGGCGAACAAGAGACCCAGTACTTC. Protein: CASRERGGEQETQYF. The gene calls are TRBV4-1 and TRBJ2-5, with 7 positions matching TRBD1. J was trimmed by 2 bases and V by 6 bases; bases with no gene match: 9. The CDR3 runs to 15 residues. CDR1 and CDR2 (germline): MGHRA, YSYEKL.

This clonotype was counted only a few times. The chain carries TRBV12-3 or TRBV12-4 and TRBJ1-2; a possible D gene is TRBD1 (5 bases). This CDR3 has 15 residues. V was clipped by 5 bases and J by 4 bases, with 17 bases between them. The CDR3 DNA reads as TGTGCCAGCAGTCCTATTGGACGGGGGACCTATGGCTACACCTTC. Residues: CASSPIGRGTYGYTF.

This clonotype was detected only a few times. The chain joins TRBV12-3 or TRBV12-4 to TRBJ1-2; D is perhaps TRBD1 (5 bases). This CDR3 is built from 14 residues. Trimming pared 3 bases from V and 5 bases from J, leaving 13 bases between. The CDR3 region has the DNA TGTGCCAGCAGTTTCCTGGGACCTGGATATGGCTACACCTTC. Protein product: CASSFLGPGYGYTF.

This clonotype was observed at least ten times. The chain links TRBV7-9 to TRBJ2-3; D remains unclear. V lost 7 bases, J lost 2 bases, and 1 base lay in between. The CDR3 has 10 residues. Germline-derived CDR1 and CDR2 are SEHNR and FQNEAQ (reference sequence). CDR3 in amino acids: CASNTDTQYF. CDR3 nucleotides: TGTGCCAGCAACACAGATACGCAGTATTTT.

The chain recombines TRBV13 with TRBJ2-5, with D possibly matching TRBD2 (5 bases). Deletions cut 1 base from V and 3 bases from J, with 15 bases between. The germline V gene has CDR1 PRHDT and CDR2 FYEKMQ (reference sequence). The CDR3 covers 16 residues. CDR3 sequence: CASSLVNGLTEETQYF. CDR3 bases: TGTGCCAGCAGCTTAGTAAATGGACTGACGGAAGAGACCCAGTACTTC.